Listed here are 25 T cell receptor beta chains from one sample, sequenced in a study of TIL therapy for anti-PD-1-resistant metastatic lung cancer. Time point here: pre-treatment sample, taken before nivolumab and TIL therapy. Pleural nodules or supraclavicular lymph nodes made up most of the excised metastases sampled. Sequencing used immunoSEQ v3. Measured with immunoSEQ multiplex PCR; TCRdb has only the in-frame clones, and not every one. The sample has 5,000 to 8,000 clones; roughly 70% are singletons. Sequenced material: tumor tissue, taken at baseline. The receptors were sampled from a person between 25 and 80 years old with non-small cell lung cancer.

This clone has a handful of counts. The chain has TRBV4-3 and TRBJ1-6; D may be TRBD1 (6 bases). V shed 0 bases and J shed 10 bases, with 10 bases lying between them. Germline CDR1 is LGHNA and CDR2 is YSLEER. This CDR3 has 14 amino acids. In DNA form, the CDR3 reads TGCGCCAGCAGCCAAGATAGGGGGGACTCACCCCTCCACTTT. Translated, it gives CASSQDRGDSPLHF.

V usage is TRBV6-4 and J usage is TRBJ2-1; 13 bases are shared with TRBD2. This CDR3 has 15 residues. Germline assignment: CDR1 MRHNA and CDR2 SNTAGT. V lost 0 bases and J lost 9; bases outside the gene matches: 2. CDR3 protein: CASSDSTSGGAEQFF. The CDR3 DNA reads as TGTGCCAGCAGTGACTCTACTAGCGGGGGGGCTGAGCAGTTCTTC.

This clone has more than one count but fewer than ten. CDR3 DNA sequence: TGCGCCAGCAGTCAATCGTGCCAAAACCCCAAAGACAATGAGCAGTTCTTC. Amino acid sequence: CASSQSCQNPKDNEQFF. The chain uses TRBV23-1 and TRBJ2-1; no definite D call. TRBV23-1 is noted as an ORF with a role that remains uncertain. Trimming removed 0 bases from V and 5 bases from J, with 17 bases in between. The CDR3 sequence is 17 residues long.

The chain carries TRBV7-9 and TRBJ1-2; tentatively, D is TRBD1 (5 bases). The germline V gene has CDR1 SEHNR and CDR2 FQNEAQ (reference sequence). The CDR3 contains 15 residues. Trimming stripped 0 bases from V and 4 bases from J, with 12 bases between. CDR3 nucleotides: TGTGCCAGCAGCTTAGCAGGGGTCATCGTCTATGGCTACACCTTC. It specifies CASSLAGVIVYGYTF.

The CDR3 nucleotides read TGTGCCAGCAGTTACTTGGGGACAGGGGGAGTGGGTGAGCAGTTCTTC. This gives the protein CASSYLGTGGVGEQFF. The V and J genes are TRBV6-5 and TRBJ2-1; 11 nucleotides align to TRBD1. The CDR3 extends over 16 amino acids. J was trimmed by 9 bases and V by 1 base; bases with no gene match: 8. CDR1 is MNHEY and CDR2 is SVGAGI in the germline V gene.

Here the CDR3 reads CASSPLGGTDEQYF. The CDR3 DNA follows: TGTGCCAGCAGCCCTCTAGGGGGGACGGACGAGCAGTACTTC. V usage is TRBV7-3 and J usage is TRBJ2-7; perhaps D is TRBD1 or TRBD2 (6 bases each). The CDR3 has 14 residues. Per germline, CDR1 SGHTA and CDR2 FQGTGA. V lost 5 bases and J lost 5, with 16 bases in between.

The chain couples TRBV28 to TRBJ1-1; D remains ambiguous. Per germline, CDR1 MDHEN and CDR2 SYDVKM. Trimming stripped 7 bases from V and 1 base from J, with 10 bases between. The CDR3 sequence is 13 residues long. CDR3 sequence reads: CASTQTANTEAFF. As DNA, the CDR3 is TGTGCCAGCACTCAGACTGCGAACACTGAAGCTTTCTTT.

V usage is TRBV9 and J usage is TRBJ1-3; D call uncertain. The CDR3 is 13 amino acids. CDR1 SGDLS and CDR2 YYNGEE come from the germline V gene. V was trimmed by 7 bases and J by 5 bases, leaving 13 bases between them. This CDR3 is CASSRTSRNTIYF. CDR3 sequence (DNA): TGTGCCAGCTCCCGGACCAGCAGAAACACCATATATTTT.

This chain connects TRBV12-3 or TRBV12-4 to TRBJ2-3; D is unresolved. The CDR3 is 12 amino acids. The V and J ends lost 6 bases and 5 bases respectively, with 9 bases between them. CDR3 region: CASSIHGDTQYF. CDR3 sequence (DNA): TGTGCCAGCAGCATACACGGAGATACGCAGTATTTT.

The genes are TRBV11-2 and TRBJ2-5, with D perhaps given as TRBD1 or TRBD2 (5 bases each). V lost 0 bases and J 7 bases, leaving 9 bases between the germline ends. Germline V gives CDR1 SGHAT, CDR2 FQNNGV. The CDR3 contains 13 residues. As DNA, the CDR3 is TGTGCCAGCAGCTTAGAGCTTGGGGGGACCCAGTACTTC. Amino acid sequence: CASSLELGGTQYF. The whole variable domain, filled in from reference TRBV11-2 and TRBJ2-5, reads EAGVAQSPRYKIIEKRQSVAFWCNPISGHATLYWYQQILGQGPKLLIQFQNNGVVDDSQLPKDRFSAERLKGVDSTLKIQPAKLEDSAVYLCASSLELGGTQYFGPGTRLLVL.

Written as DNA, the CDR3 is TGTGCCAGCAGCCATGGCAAGGGGGCCGGTGGCTACACCTTC. Protein sequence: CASSHGKGAGGYTF. V is TRBV3-1 (or the pseudogene TRBV3-2) and J is TRBJ1-2; 7 nucleotides line up with TRBD1. CDR1 and CDR2 from the germline V gene are LGHDT and YNNKEL (reference sequence). The V and J ends lost 3 bases and 7 bases, in that order; junction bases with no gene match: 8. CDR3 length: 14 residues.

This clone was seen only a few times. The J gene is TRBJ2-7, the V gene TRBV7-9, with D unresolved. CDR1 and CDR2 (germline): SEHNR, FQNEAQ (reference sequence). The CDR3 has 15 residues. V lost 5 bases to trimming and J lost 0 bases, with 14 bases between them. CDR3 residues: CASSALLASSYEQYF. Written as DNA, the CDR3 is TGTGCCAGCAGCGCACTCCTTGCTTCCTCCTACGAGCAGTACTTC.

In its sample, this clone was seen a few times. The chain couples TRBV4-1 to TRBJ2-3; 11 bases align to TRBD2. The CDR3 runs 17 residues. Losses at the gene ends were 4 bases for V and 4 bases for J; bases not matched to a gene: 10. Germline V gene data show CDR1 as MGHRA and CDR2 as YSYEKL. The CDR3, as DNA: TGCGCCAGCAGCCCAGAAGGTAGCGGGAGGGCCCCAGATACGCAGTATTTT. As protein: CASSPEGSGRAPDTQYF.

This chain joins TRBV6-1 and TRBJ1-2; D gene ambiguous. Per the germline V gene, CDR1 is MNHNS and CDR2 is SASEGT. The CDR3 spans 14 residues. The V gene lost 2 bases and the J gene lost 5 bases, with 12 bases spanning the gap. This CDR3 reads CASSEPPGGYGYTF. The CDR3 DNA is TGTGCCAGCAGTGAACCCCCAGGCGGTTATGGCTACACCTTC.

The V and J genes are TRBV4-3 and TRBJ2-7; a possible D gene is TRBD1 (7 bases). V lost 0 bases, J lost 2 bases, and 11 bases lay in between. Per germline, CDR1 LGHNA and CDR2 YSLEER. The CDR3 contains 15 residues. This chain's CDR3 is CASSQDRGTAYEQYF. CDR3 sequence (DNA): TGCGCCAGCAGCCAAGATCGGGGGACAGCCTACGAGCAGTACTTC.

This chain joins TRBV20-1 and TRBJ1-2, with unresolved D. CDR3 length: 12 amino acids. Trimming took off 3 bases at V and 8 bases at J, with 13 bases between the two ends. CDR1 is DFQATT and CDR2 is SNEGSKA in the germline V gene (reference sequence). For the CDR3, the DNA is TGCAGTGCTAGTGTGTGGCTCGGCGGCTACACCTTC. It yields the protein CSASVWLGGYTF.

The V and J genes are TRBV18 and TRBJ2-3; possibly TRBD2 for D (5 bases). The CDR3 consists of 14 residues. The germline V and J ends were trimmed by 0 bases and 9 bases, with 13 bases remaining between them. Germline lookup yields CDR1 KGHSH and CDR2 LQKENI. CDR3 sequence: CASSPPARAETQYF. The CDR3 region has the DNA TGTGCCAGCTCACCACCTGCGAGGGCGGAGACGCAGTATTTT. Full variable domain (outside the CDR3, taken from reference TRBV18 and TRBJ2-3): NAGVMQNPRHLVRRRGQEARLRCSPMKGHSHVYWYRQLPEEGLKFMVYLQKENIIDESGMPKERFSAEFPKEGPSILRIQQVVRGDSAAYFCASSPPARAETQYFGPGTRLTVL.

This sequence joins TRBV7-3 and TRBJ2-3, with 7 bases identical to TRBD1. Germline assignment: CDR1 SGHTA and CDR2 FQGTGA. The CDR3 has 14 residues. With V trimmed by 5 bases and J by 9 bases, 11 bases remained unmatched. CDR3 sequence (DNA): TGTGCCAGCAGCGCAGGGGGTCACACGGGGACGCAGTATTTT. As protein: CASSAGGHTGTQYF.

V usage is TRBV11-2 and J usage is TRBJ2-5; weak D call: TRBD1 (6 bases). V was shortened by 3 bases and J by 1 base, with 9 bases between the two germline ends. The V gene's germline CDR1 is SGHAT and CDR2 FQNNGV. The CDR3 has 14 amino acids. The CDR3 here is CASSLDSLQETQYF. For the CDR3, the DNA is TGTGCCAGCAGCTTGGACAGCCTCCAAGAGACCCAGTACTTC.

The chain combines TRBV11-2 with TRBJ2-2; D is undetermined. Trimming pared 1 base from V and 0 bases from J, leaving 6 bases between. There are 15 residues in the CDR3. Germline loops: CDR1 SGHAT, CDR2 FQNNGV. DNA of the CDR3: TGTGCCAGCAGCTTAGTCCGGTCGAACACCGGGGAGCTGTTTTTT. Translated: CASSLVRSNTGELFF. Variable domain in full (rest from reference TRBV11-2 and TRBJ2-2): EAGVAQSPRYKIIEKRQSVAFWCNPISGHATLYWYQQILGQGPKLLIQFQNNGVVDDSQLPKDRFSAERLKGVDSTLKIQPAKLEDSAVYLCASSLVRSNTGELFFGEGSRLTVL.

The J gene is TRBJ2-7, the V gene TRBV6-5; maybe TRBD1 (7 bases). Looked up from germline, CDR1 is MNHEY and CDR2 is SVGAGI. The CDR3 consists of 13 residues. The V end was cut by 6 bases, the J end by 2 bases, with 11 bases between. The CDR3 is CASRRDRAYEQYF. Here the CDR3 DNA reads TGTGCCAGCAGGCGGGACAGAGCCTACGAGCAGTACTTC.

The chain uses TRBV7-2 and TRBJ2-3; 10 bases agree with TRBD2. This CDR3 region has 16 residues. The V and J ends lost 2 bases and 2 bases, in that order; junction bases with no gene match: 4. CDR1 is SGHTA, CDR2 FQGNSA, per germline. The CDR3 DNA reads as TGTGCCAGCAGCTTATTAGCGGGGGGAACCACAGATACGCAGTATTTT. Amino acid sequence: CASSLLAGGTTDTQYF.

The chain combines TRBV7-6 with TRBJ2-2, with D tentatively TRBD2 (5 bases). CDR3 length: 15 residues. Germline CDR1 is SGHVS and CDR2 is FNYEAQ. Trimming stripped 1 base from V and 4 bases from J, with 10 bases between. CDR3 coding DNA: TGTGCCAGCAGCTTAGAACTAGTGACCACCGGGGAGCTGTTTTTT. Its translation is CASSLELVTTGELFF.

The chain carries TRBV3-1 (or the pseudogene TRBV3-2) and TRBJ2-3; D might be TRBD2 (5 bases). Deletions cut 1 base from V and 3 bases from J, with 8 bases between. The CDR3 sequence is 14 residues long. Germline CDR1 LGHDT, CDR2 YNNKEL (reference sequence). CDR3 region: CASSQGGFTDTQYF. The CDR3, as DNA: TGTGCCAGCAGCCAAGGAGGGTTTACAGATACGCAGTATTTT.

The rearrangement links TRBV28 to TRBJ2-5, with 7 bases lining up with TRBD1. Trimming at V came to 4 bases and at J to 5 bases, leaving 7 bases not matched to a gene. Germline V lookup: CDR1 MDHEN, CDR2 SYDVKM. This CDR3 has 14 residues. The CDR3 DNA reads as TGTGCCAGCAGTTCATCCGGACAGGACGAGACCCAGTACTTC. This codes for CASSSSGQDETQYF.